This is a list of T cell receptor beta chains from one sample in a study of blood T cell repertoires in COVID-19. The table came from immunoSEQ multiplex PCR; TCRdb's copy has only in-frame clones and leaves some out. The sample lists about 88,000 clones, approximately 88% occurring once. The sample was peripheral blood. These receptors came from a woman aged 60-70 years with COVID-19, enrolled during active disease. CDR3s include the opening cysteine and the closing phenylalanine or tryptophan. Fields, in order: V gene, J gene, clone size, D gene, CDR3 protein, CDR3 DNA. D genes are given only for firm matches. Clone size is shown for a subset of rows, as once, few, many or a class of expanded clone.

V gene: TRBV6-2/TRBV6-3
J gene: TRBJ1-2
clone size: .
D gene: .
CDR3 protein: CASSYKGTTLNYGYTF
CDR3 DNA: TGTGCCAGCAGTTATAAGGGGACAACCCTAAACTATGGCTACACCTTC

V gene: TRBV28
J gene: TRBJ1-5
clone size: .
D gene: .
CDR3 protein: CAGRGSDGYQPQHF
CDR3 DNA: TGTGCCGGGAGGGGGTCGGACGGGTATCAGCCCCAGCATTTT

V gene: TRBV4-1
J gene: TRBJ2-2
clone size: .
D gene: TRBD2
CDR3 protein: CASSASGLAGGPNTGELFF
CDR3 DNA: TGCGCCAGCAGCGCGTCCGGACTAGCGGGGGGCCCGAACACCGGGGAGCTGTTTTTT

V gene: TRBV5-1
J gene: TRBJ1-6
clone size: .
D gene: .
CDR3 protein: CASSLEAGGMEPLHF
CDR3 DNA: TGCGCCAGCAGCTTGGAGGCAGGCGGGATGGAACCCCTCCACTTT

V gene: TRBV7-2
J gene: TRBJ2-3
clone size: .
D gene: TRBD1
CDR3 protein: CASSPNSGQGTDTQYF
CDR3 DNA: TGTGCCAGCAGCCCTAACTCGGGACAGGGCACAGATACGCAGTATTTT

V gene: TRBV11-2
J gene: TRBJ2-7
clone size: .
D gene: .
CDR3 protein: CASSPIRGASYEQYF
CDR3 DNA: TGTGCCAGCAGCCCTATCCGCGGGGCCTCCTACGAGCAGTACTTC

V gene: TRBV7-9
J gene: TRBJ1-2
clone size: .
D gene: TRBD1
CDR3 protein: CASSPTGQGASGYTF
CDR3 DNA: TGTGCCAGCAGCCCCACCGGACAGGGGGCAAGTGGCTACACCTTC

V gene: TRBV14
J gene: TRBJ1-1
clone size: .
D gene: .
CDR3 protein: CASSQVSTEAFF
CDR3 DNA: TGTGCCAGCAGCCAAGTGTCTACTGAAGCTTTCTTT

V gene: TRBV2
J gene: TRBJ2-1
clone size: .
D gene: TRBD1
CDR3 protein: CASKQGAINEQFF
CDR3 DNA: TGTGCCAGTAAACAGGGGGCGATCAATGAGCAGTTCTTC

V gene: TRBV2
J gene: TRBJ1-1
clone size: few
D gene: .
CDR3 protein: CASSGRGRSLNTEAFF
CDR3 DNA: TGTGCCAGCTCGGGGCGGGGCCGCTCTTTGAACACTGAAGCTTTCTTT

V gene: TRBV19
J gene: TRBJ1-5
clone size: .
D gene: .
CDR3 protein: CASKAGNQPQHF
CDR3 DNA: TGTGCCAGTAAGGCGGGAAATCAGCCCCAGCATTTT

V gene: TRBV6-5
J gene: TRBJ1-1
clone size: .
D gene: TRBD1
CDR3 protein: CASSRGTGGTEAFF
CDR3 DNA: TGTGCCAGCAGCCGCGGGACAGGGGGCACTGAAGCTTTCTTT

V gene: TRBV6-5
J gene: TRBJ2-4
clone size: .
D gene: TRBD1
CDR3 protein: CASRRQGADIQYF
CDR3 DNA: TGTGCCAGCAGGCGACAGGGGGCGGACATTCAGTACTTC

V gene: TRBV7-7
J gene: TRBJ2-5
clone size: .
D gene: TRBD2
CDR3 protein: CASSWGLAQETQYF
CDR3 DNA: TGTGCTAGCAGCTGGGGACTAGCGCAAGAGACCCAGTACTTC

V gene: TRBV3-1/TRBV3-2
J gene: TRBJ2-1
clone size: .
D gene: TRBD2
CDR3 protein: CASSQDWEAGRNRQQFF
CDR3 DNA: TGTGCCAGCAGCCAAGATTGGGAAGCGGGGCGAAACCGGCAGCAGTTCTTC

V gene: TRBV30
J gene: TRBJ1-1
clone size: .
D gene: .
CDR3 protein: CAWRLPGQGNTEAFF
CDR3 DNA: TGTGCCTGGAGGTTACCGGGACAAGGGAACACTGAAGCTTTCTTT

V gene: TRBV3-1/TRBV3-2
J gene: TRBJ1-4
clone size: .
D gene: .
CDR3 protein: CASSQATGKEKLFF
CDR3 DNA: TGTGCCAGCAGCCAAGCGACGGGAAAAGAAAAACTGTTTTTT

V gene: TRBV19
J gene: TRBJ1-1
clone size: .
D gene: TRBD1
CDR3 protein: CASTTGQGFTEAFF
CDR3 DNA: TGTGCCAGTACCACTGGACAGGGTTTTACTGAAGCTTTCTTT

V gene: TRBV5-6
J gene: TRBJ1-2
clone size: .
D gene: .
CDR3 protein: CASSPDRAYGYTF
CDR3 DNA: TGTGCCAGCAGCCCTGACAGAGCCTATGGCTACACCTTC

V gene: TRBV4-1
J gene: TRBJ1-5
clone size: .
D gene: .
CDR3 protein: CASSQDRGGGQPQHF
CDR3 DNA: TGCGCCAGCAGCCAAGATCGAGGTGGTGGTCAGCCCCAGCATTTT

V gene: TRBV6-5
J gene: TRBJ1-1
clone size: .
D gene: .
CDR3 protein: CASSRPSRGNTEAFF
CDR3 DNA: TGTGCCAGCAGTCGCCCCTCCCGGGGGAACACTGAAGCTTTCTTT

V gene: TRBV6-4
J gene: TRBJ2-1
clone size: .
D gene: TRBD2
CDR3 protein: CASSESWSGGPPVSEQFF
CDR3 DNA: TGTGCCAGCAGTGAGAGTTGGAGCGGGGGGCCCCCTGTAAGTGAGCAGTTCTTC

V gene: TRBV10-3
J gene: TRBJ2-1
clone size: .
D gene: TRBD2
CDR3 protein: CAISPGVSGGVSYNEQFF
CDR3 DNA: TGTGCCATCTCCCCCGGTGTTAGCGGGGGGGTTTCCTACAATGAGCAGTTCTTC

V gene: TRBV24-1
J gene: TRBJ1-5
clone size: .
D gene: TRBD1
CDR3 protein: CATSDPTGDNQPQHF
CDR3 DNA: TGTGCCACCAGTGACCCTACAGGGGACAATCAGCCCCAGCATTTT

V gene: TRBV6-1
J gene: TRBJ1-1
clone size: .
D gene: .
CDR3 protein: CASSEGRAVREAFF
CDR3 DNA: TGTGCCAGCAGTGAAGGGCGAGCGGTCCGGGAAGCTTTCTTT

V gene: TRBV11-2
J gene: TRBJ2-1
clone size: .
D gene: .
CDR3 protein: CASSFQGAQPANEQFF
CDR3 DNA: TGTGCCAGCAGCTTCCAAGGGGCACAGCCGGCGAATGAGCAGTTCTTC

V gene: TRBV28
J gene: TRBJ1-6
clone size: .
D gene: .
CDR3 protein: CASNTNDRPGAPLHF
CDR3 DNA: TGTGCCAGCAATACGAATGACAGGCCAGGGGCACCCCTCCACTTT

V gene: TRBV5-1
J gene: TRBJ1-5
clone size: .
D gene: TRBD1
CDR3 protein: CASSLGDRGQPQHF
CDR3 DNA: TGCGCCAGCAGCTTAGGGGACAGAGGGCAGCCCCAGCATTTT

V gene: TRBV3-1/TRBV3-2
J gene: TRBJ2-5
clone size: .
D gene: .
CDR3 protein: CASSQGGSGETQYF
CDR3 DNA: TGTGCCAGCAGCCAAGGAGGGTCGGGAGAGACCCAGTACTTC